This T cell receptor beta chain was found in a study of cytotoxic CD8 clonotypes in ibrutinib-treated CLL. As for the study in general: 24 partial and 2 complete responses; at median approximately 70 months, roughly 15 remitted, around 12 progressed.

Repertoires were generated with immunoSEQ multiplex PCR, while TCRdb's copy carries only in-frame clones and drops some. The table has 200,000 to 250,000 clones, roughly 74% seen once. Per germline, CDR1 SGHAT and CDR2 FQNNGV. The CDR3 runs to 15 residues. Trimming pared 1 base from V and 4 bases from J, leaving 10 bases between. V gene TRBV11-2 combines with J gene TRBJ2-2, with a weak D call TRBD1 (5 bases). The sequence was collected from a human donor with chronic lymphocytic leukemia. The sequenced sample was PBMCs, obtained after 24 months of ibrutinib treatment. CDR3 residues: CASSLGQSTTGELFF. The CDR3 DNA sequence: TGTGCCAGCAGCTTAGGACAGTCGACCACCGGGGAGCTGTTTTTT.